Presented here are 11 T cell receptor beta chains from one specimen sequenced in a study of Ad26.COV2.S vaccination and SARS-CoV-2 variants. Sequencing was performed with immunoSEQ multiplex PCR; in TCRdb, only in-frame clones are kept and a portion is missing. The repertoire includes approximately 400,000 clones, about four fifths of them detected once, and almost 7.5% sits in the top ten. Treatment in this sample: about 20 received Ad26.COV2.S at low or high dose, single or two shots; 5 received placebo; per-sample allocation not given. Day 63 after the first vaccine or placebo injection was the time point for sampling. Specimen: peripheral blood, collected in a trial of Ad26.COV2.S vaccine versus placebo. The receptors come from a person aged 18-60 years who received the Ad26.COV2.S COVID-19 vaccine or a placebo.

The chain is built from TRBV7-6 and TRBJ1-2; 9 bases match TRBD1. V shed 4 bases and J 3 bases; nucleotides not matched to a gene: 6. Germline V gene lookup returns CDR1 SGHVS and CDR2 FNYEAQ. There are 15 residues in the CDR3. For the CDR3, the DNA is TGTGCCAGCAGCTCCGCCGGGACAGGGTACTATGGCTACACCTTC. As protein: CASSSAGTGYYGYTF. Combining the CDR3 with reference TRBV7-6 and TRBJ1-2 gives the whole variable domain GAGVSQSPRYKVTKRGQDVALRCDPISGHVSLYWYRQALGQGPEFLTYFNYEAQQDKSGLPNDRFSAERPEGSISTLTIQRTEQRDSAMYRCASSSAGTGYYGYTFGSGTRLTVV.

The chain joins TRBV6-6 to TRBJ2-6; the D gene is possibly TRBD2 (6 bases). Germline CDR1 reads MNHNY; CDR2 reads SVGAGI (reference sequence). This CDR3 has 16 residues. Trimming left V 10 bases short and J 0 bases short, with 16 bases between. The CDR3 here is CAIRSAGRSGANVLTF. The CDR3 nucleotides read TGTGCCATCCGTTCGGCGGGACGCTCTGGGGCCAACGTCCTGACTTTC.

The V gene is TRBV18, the J gene TRBJ1-1; D gene unclear. The CDR3 length is 16 residues. V dropped 3 bases and J dropped 0 bases, with 14 bases sitting between them. Germline CDR1 is KGHSH and CDR2 is LQKENI. The CDR3 protein is CASSPKTAAVNTEAFF. In DNA, the CDR3 is TGTGCCAGCTCACCCAAAACAGCGGCGGTGAACACTGAAGCTTTCTTT.

CDR3 sequence (DNA): TGCGCCAGCAGCCAGGGACAGTTGGAAGAGCAGTACTTC. As protein: CASSQGQLEEQYF. This chain uses TRBV4-1 with TRBJ2-7; TRBD1 aligns across 7 bases. The V gene end was trimmed by 3 bases and the J gene end by 7 bases; junction bases not matched to a gene: 6. Germline loops: CDR1 MGHRA, CDR2 YSYEKL. The CDR3 has 13 amino acids.

Note on this clone: Other DNA sequences within the sample encode an identical CDR3. The gene calls are TRBV7-9 and TRBJ1-1; D is unclear. The CDR3 is 12 residues long. Trimming removed 3 bases from V and 3 bases from J, with 5 bases in between. In germline, CDR1 is SEHNR, CDR2 FQNEAQ (reference sequence). For the CDR3, the DNA is TGTGCCAGCAGCTTCGGGGACACTGAAGCTTTCTTT. It specifies CASSFGDTEAFF.

V gene TRBV4-2 combines with J gene TRBJ2-2; 10 positions agree with TRBD2. Germline V gene data show CDR1 as LGHNA and CDR2 as YNFKEQ. Losses at the gene ends were 6 bases for V and 7 bases for J; bases not matched to a gene: 8. The CDR3 loop spans 15 amino acids. The CDR3 region has the DNA TGTGCCAGCAGTCGAGCGGGGGGGCCTGGCGGGGAGCTGTTTTTT. Translated, it gives CASSRAGGPGGELFF.

CDR3 region: CAWSVRINSPLHF. The CDR3 bases are TGTGCCTGGAGTGTTCGGATTAATTCACCCCTCCACTTT. V usage is TRBV30 and J usage is TRBJ1-6, with D uncertain. Per germline, CDR1 GTSNPN and CDR2 SVGIG (reference sequence). This CDR3 region has 13 residues. The V end was cut by 0 bases, the J end by 6 bases, with 6 bases between.

CDR3 nucleotides: TGTGCCAGTAGGACGGTCAATGGGGAAAAACTGTTTTTT. It yields the protein CASRTVNGEKLFF. The chain employs TRBV19 and TRBJ1-4; D is uncertain. V was pared by 6 bases and J by 8 bases, with 13 bases between. CDR1 LNHDA and CDR2 SQIVND come from the germline V gene (reference sequence). The length of the CDR3 is 13 residues. The variable domain in full, with the rest retrieved from reference TRBV19 and TRBJ1-4, is DGGITQSPKYLFRKEGQNVTLSCEQNLNHDAMYWYRQDPGQGLRLIYYSQIVNDFQKGDIAEGYSVSREKKESFPLTVTSAQKNPTAFYLCASRTVNGEKLFFGSGTQLSVL.

This chain links TRBV5-5 with TRBJ1-5, with unresolved D. V lost 2 bases to trimming and J lost 0 bases, with 15 bases between them. Germline lookup yields CDR1 SGHKS and CDR2 YYEKEE (reference sequence). The CDR3 contains 17 residues. CDR3 sequence reads: CASSFGQRILSNQPQHF. The DNA for the CDR3 is TGTGCCAGCAGCTTTGGGCAGCGGATACTTAGCAATCAGCCCCAGCATTTT.

This chain's CDR3 is CASSFPGTSGSDEQFF. CDR3 nucleotides: TGCGCCAGCAGCTTCCCCGGGACTAGCGGGAGTGATGAGCAGTTCTTC. The gene calls are TRBV5-1 and TRBJ2-1, with 14 positions matching TRBD2. CDR3 length equals 16 residues. The trim removed 2 bases at V and 8 bases at J, leaving 6 bases unmatched. CDR1 and CDR2 (germline): SGHRS, YFSETQ.

V is TRBV13 and J is TRBJ2-7; D gene ambiguous. Trimming shortened V by 2 bases and J by 2 bases, and 10 bases separated the two germline ends. The CDR3 is 14 residues long. The V gene's germline CDR1 is PRHDT and CDR2 FYEKMQ (reference sequence). DNA of the CDR3: TGTGCCAGCAGCTTAAGCGAGAGAGCCTACGAGCAGTACTTC. Translated, it gives CASSLSERAYEQYF.